Below are 15 T cell receptor beta chains sequenced from a single sample in a study of tissue T cells after allogeneic stem cell transplantation. Data came from immunoSEQ multiplex PCR; TCRdb stores just in-frame clones and leaves some out. The table includes some 22,000 clones, around 77% detected once. Sample: spleen. The receptors were sampled from a female BALB/c mouse in good health. This strain's MHC haplotype is H2-d.

As for this clone: Germline and genes: mouse. The observed sequence ends 1 residue before the CDR3 terminus, with the missing tail filled in from the germline J gene. The gene calls are TRBV20 and TRBJ2-4; D is perhaps TRBD1 (6 bases). The CDR3 consists of 12 residues. V lost 4 bases to trimming and J lost 4 bases, with 9 bases between them. Germline V gene lookup returns CDR1 GFQATS and CDR2 STVNSAI. The CDR3 spells CGAKQGENTLYF. CDR3 bases read: TGTGGTGCTAAACAGGGCGAAAACACCTTGTAC.

Note on this clone: The germline and genes are mouse ones. The CDR3 end falls 1 residue outside the read, so it is completed with the germline J gene. The V and J genes are TRBV20 and TRBJ1-4; D gene uncertain. Between the trimmed V and J ends, which lost 1 base and 4 bases, there was a span of 10 bases. The CDR3 extends over 14 amino acids. Germline V gives CDR1 GFQATS, CDR2 STVNSAI. The sequenced part of the CDR3 DNA is TGTGGTGCTAGGGTCGGACGGAACAACGAAAGATTATTT. Translation: CGARVGRNNERLF. The CDR3, in full, reads CGARVGRNNERLFF.

About this clone itself: Each gene name is a mouse one. The CDR3 extends 1 residue past the end of the read, so its final part is completed from the germline J gene. This sequence joins TRBV1 and TRBJ1-1, with TRBD1 identical over 10 bases. Trimming cost V 3 bases and J 4 bases; bases outside gene matches: 2. Germline CDR1 and CDR2: NSQYPW and LRSPGD (reference sequence). The CDR3 has 14 amino acids. The CDR3 DNA, read in part, is TGCACCTGCAGTGCCGGACAGGGGGTCACAGAAGTCTTC. This sequence encodes CTCSAGQGVTEVF. The whole CDR3 sequence is CTCSAGQGVTEVFF.

This clone has a handful of counts. The genes are named according to mouse. The CDR3 loop is CAWRGYEQYF. The sequenced part of the CDR3 DNA is TGTGCCTGGAGGGGATATGAACAGTAC. The V and J genes are TRBV31 and TRBJ2-7; D gene ambiguous. The read is 1 residue too short to cover the CDR3 end, so that end is filled in from the germline J gene. This CDR3 spans 10 amino acids. Trimming took 3 bases from V and 4 from J, leaving 4 bases between them. The germline V gene encodes CDR1 GKSSPN and CDR2 SITVG.

With respect to this clone: Gene names are mouse gene names. The sequenced fragment ends 1 residue before the CDR3 boundary, so the rest is inferred from the germline J gene. The V gene is TRBV13-2, the J gene TRBJ1-4, with 8 bases fitting TRBD1. This CDR3 region has 15 residues. Germline CDR1 NNHNN, CDR2 SYGAGS (reference sequence). Trimming cost V 0 bases and J 7 bases; bases outside gene matches: 5. CDR3 region: CASGDAGQGGERLFF. CDR3 DNA, as far as it was read: TGTGCCAGCGGTGATGCTGGACAGGGAGGCGAAAGATTATTT.

Notes on this clone: These gene names are mouse names. The observed sequence ends 1 residue before the CDR3 terminus, with the missing tail filled in from the germline J gene. This chain uses TRBV19 with TRBJ2-4; TRBD1 matches 10 bases. The ends lost 6 bases at V and 3 bases at J; junction bases unmatched: 4. This CDR3 is built from 14 residues. CDR1 and CDR2 (germline): FNHDT, SITEND (reference sequence). The CDR3 protein is CASKTGGRQNTLYF. Partial CDR3 DNA: TGTGCCAGCAAGACAGGGGGCAGGCAAAACACCTTGTAC.

As for this clone: Genes and germline are mouse. The covered CDR3 bases are TGTGCCAGCAGTGAACAGGGTGCAGAAACGCTGTAT. Its translation: CASSEQGAETLY. The entire CDR3 reads CASSEQGAETLYF. The chain carries TRBV13-1 and TRBJ2-3, with D maybe TRBD1 (5 bases). Read sequence stops 1 residue before the CDR3 end, and the germline J gene provides the missing end. V was cut by 2 bases and J by 1 base, with 5 bases left in between. Germline V gene data show CDR1 as NSHNY and CDR2 as SYGAGN. This CDR3 spans 13 amino acids.

In this sample, this clone turned up once. Genes and germline come from the mouse. The CDR3 goes on 1 residue after the read ends, and that part is filled in from the germline J gene. The chain uses TRBV22 and TRBJ2-4; TRBD1 is taken as the D call from the table, unchecked against the DNA. TRBV22 is listed as a pseudogene. The CDR3 consists of 15 residues. Incomplete CDR3 DNA: TGTGCCAGCAGTTGTGAGACAGGGGATCAAAACACCTTGTAC. This gives the protein CASSCETGDQNTLY. The complete CDR3 protein is CASSCETGDQNTLYF.

As concerns this clone: Gene names and germline refer to mouse. The CDR3 goes on 1 residue after the read ends, and that part is filled in from the germline J gene. The chain recombines TRBV13-2 with TRBJ2-5; D might be TRBD2 (6 bases). V gave up 3 bases and J gave up 0 bases, with 8 bases separating them. Germline V lookup: CDR1 NNHNN, CDR2 SYGAGS (reference sequence). The length of the CDR3 is 14 residues. The part of the CDR3 DNA that was read is TGTGCCAGCGGTGGAGGGACTAACCAAGACACCCAGTAC. Translating gives CASGGGTNQDTQY. The complete CDR3 reads CASGGGTNQDTQYF.

For this clone: Mouse names are used for the genes. The observed sequence ends 1 residue before the CDR3 terminus, with the missing tail filled in from the germline J gene. The V call is TRBV31, the J call TRBJ1-1; 7 bases are a match to TRBD1. The CDR3 length is 14 residues. CDR1 and CDR2 from the germline V gene are GKSSPN and SITVG. V shed 0 bases, J shed 0 bases, and the junction held 1 base outside the gene matches. The DNA read from the CDR3 is TGTGCCTGGAGTCTAGGGACAGCAAACACAGAAGTCTTC. Residues: CAWSLGTANTEVF. The whole CDR3 reads CAWSLGTANTEVFF.

Remarks on this clone: Gene names refer to mouse genes. Sequencing ends 1 residue short of the CDR3 end; the germline J gene provides the rest. The rearrangement links TRBV4 to TRBJ2-4; a weak D match, TRBD1 (6 bases). V lost 4 bases, J lost 4 bases, and 12 bases lay in between. Germline values: CDR1 LGHDT, CDR2 YNNKQL (reference sequence). The CDR3 is 14 residues long. The DNA read from the CDR3 is TGTGCCAGCAGCTTCTCCGGGACAAAAAACACCTTGTAC. Residues: CASSFSGTKNTLY. Given in full, the CDR3 is CASSFSGTKNTLYF.

Concerning this clone itself: Mouse names are used for the genes. The observed sequence ends 1 residue before the CDR3 terminus, with the missing tail filled in from the germline J gene. The chain carries TRBV4 and TRBJ2-3; D not resolved. V lost 4 bases to trimming and J lost 0 bases, with 2 bases between them. Germline V gene sequence: CDR1 LGHDT, CDR2 YNNKQL (reference sequence). The CDR3 totals 12 residues. Incomplete CDR3 DNA: TGTGCCAGCAGCTTCAGTGCAGAAACGCTGTAT. Translated: CASSFSAETLY. The complete CDR3 protein is CASSFSAETLYF.

Worth noting for this clone: Gene names and germline refer to mouse. The read stops 1 residue short of the end of the CDR3; the missing end is completed from the germline J gene. This chain joins TRBV13-1 and TRBJ2-5; 8 positions match TRBD2. Germline V gene sequence: CDR1 NSHNY, CDR2 SYGAGN. This CDR3 has 15 amino acids. With V trimmed by 3 bases and J by 6 bases, 9 bases remained unmatched. The CDR3: CASSGRGGRMDTQYF. The covered CDR3 bases are TGTGCCAGCAGTGGGAGGGGGGGGCGCATGGACACCCAGTAC.

This clone was seen a single time. The genes are named according to mouse. The DNA ends 1 residue before the CDR3 does, and the rest of the CDR3 is filled in from the germline J gene. This chain connects TRBV13-2 to TRBJ2-7; possible D gene TRBD1, 6 bases. V was shortened by 7 bases and J by 0 bases, with 8 bases between the two germline ends. Germline CDR1 NNHNN, CDR2 SYGAGS (reference sequence). The CDR3 runs 12 residues. CDR3 DNA (partial): TGTGCCAGCAGGGACATCTCCTATGAACAGTAC. Protein: CASRDISYEQY. The CDR3 in full is CASRDISYEQYF.

Concerning this clone: Here the gene names and germline are mouse. The read terminates 1 residue ahead of where the CDR3 ends, so the germline J gene completes it. V is TRBV24 and J is TRBJ1-6; 12 bases fit TRBD1. TRBJ1-6 is an open reading frame, and its role is uncertain. The V and J ends lost 0 bases and 7 bases, in that order; junction bases with no gene match: 1. The germline V gene has CDR1 KGHTA and CDR2 FRNEEI. The CDR3 is made up of 16 amino acids. This CDR3 is CASSLYGTGGNSPLYF. The DNA read from the CDR3 is TGTGCCAGCAGTCTGTATGGGACAGGGGGCAATTCGCCCCTCTAC.